These 9 T cell receptor beta chains originate from one sample sequenced in a study of beta chain features in type 1 diabetes. Their antigens remain unidentified. Expressed TCRB transcripts were sequenced, since all the RNA that had been isolated was reverse transcribed. TCRdb's copy holds only in-frame clones and misses some; the assay was immunoSEQ multiplex PCR. The table has over 650,000 clones, about an eighth seen once; the top ten hold approximately 0.042%. General study points: Type 1 diabetes patients had moderately but significantly shorter TCRB CDR3s in all four CD4+ subsets.

What was sequenced was naive CD4+ T cells from blood. These TCRs come from a man between 18 and 35 years old with type 1 diabetes.

This clone was found a few times. The chain recombines TRBV29-1 with TRBJ2-1, with D possibly TRBD1 on 5 matching bases. The V end was cut by 4 bases, the J end by 8 bases, with 12 bases between. The CDR3 is 12 amino acids. Germline V CDR1 and CDR2: SQVTM, ANQGSEA. The CDR3 protein is CSVVKGLDEQFF. In DNA, the CDR3 is TGCAGCGTTGTTAAGGGGCTGGATGAGCAGTTCTTC.

This clone has more than one count but fewer than ten. The V call is TRBV5-1, the J call TRBJ2-3; 9 bases align to TRBD1. Germline V gives CDR1 SGHRS, CDR2 YFSETQ. The CDR3 is made up of 16 amino acids. Losses at the gene ends were 4 bases for V and 8 bases for J; bases not matched to a gene: 14. CDR3 residues: CASSPSPGQGQGTQYF. CDR3 nucleotides: TGCGCCAGCAGCCCCAGTCCGGGACAGGGACAGGGTACGCAGTATTTT.

The V call is TRBV4-2, the J call TRBJ1-4, with 7 bases fitting TRBD1. The CDR3 has 14 residues. Germline lookup yields CDR1 LGHNA and CDR2 YNFKEQ. V lost 3 bases to trimming and J lost 8 bases; unmatched junction nucleotides: 6. The CDR3 is CASSQRTGGEKLFF. CDR3 DNA: TGTGCCAGCAGCCAGAGGACAGGCGGCGAAAAACTGTTTTTT.

This clone was found a few times. The J gene is TRBJ2-7, the V gene TRBV30; the D gene is possibly TRBD1 (6 bases). Trimming shortened V by 5 bases and J by 2 bases, and 7 bases separated the two germline ends. Germline CDR1 and CDR2: GTSNPN and SVGIG (reference sequence). The CDR3 sequence is 11 residues long. For the CDR3, the DNA is TGTGCCTGGGGGACAACCTACGAGCAGTACTTC. Translating gives CAWGTTYEQYF.

A few counts support this clone. This rearrangement joins TRBV6-6 to TRBJ2-3, with 8 bases that match TRBD2. Germline V gene data show CDR1 as MNHNY and CDR2 as SVGAGI (reference sequence). This CDR3 region has 15 residues. The V gene end was trimmed by 5 bases and the J gene end by 0 bases; junction bases not matched to a gene: 4. CDR3 sequence reads: CASSPTSGSTDTQYF. CDR3 nucleotides: TGTGCCAGCAGTCCCACTAGCGGAAGCACAGATACGCAGTATTTT.

This clone occurred a few times. The V call is TRBV11-1, the J call TRBJ2-7; 7 nucleotides align to TRBD1. This CDR3 has 14 amino acids. The germline CDR1 and CDR2 sequences are SGHAT and FQDESV (reference sequence). V shed 2 bases, J shed 1 base, and the junction held 2 bases outside the gene matches. The CDR3 coding sequence is TGTGCCAGCAGCTTATCGGGACAGTCCTACGAGCAGTACTTC. It yields the protein CASSLSGQSYEQYF.

The chain is built from TRBV4-1 and TRBJ2-3, with TRBD2 as a possible D gene (7 bases). The germline CDR1 and CDR2 sequences are MGHRA and YSYEKL. CDR3 size: 15 residues. Trimming took off 8 bases at V and 4 bases at J, with 19 bases between the two ends. CDR3 sequence reads: CASGGAGAPADTQYF. The CDR3 bases are TGCGCCAGCGGGGGGGCGGGAGCTCCCGCAGATACGCAGTATTTT.

With regard to this clone: One end of the junction is discordant with germline, which a read error may explain. This chain joins TRBV20-1 and TRBJ2-3; a possible D gene is TRBD2 (6 bases). Per germline, CDR1 DFQATT and CDR2 SNEGSKA (reference sequence). This CDR3 region has 11 residues. CDR3 protein: CSPSLGGTQYF. The CDR3 coding sequence is TGCAGTCCTAGTTTGGGGGGTACGCAGTATTTT.

This clone has more than one count but fewer than ten. V gene TRBV11-2 combines with J gene TRBJ2-5; TRBD2 might be the D (5 bases). The germline V gene has CDR1 SGHAT and CDR2 FQNNGV. V was pared by 1 base and J by 2 bases, with 8 bases between. The CDR3 totals 14 residues. The CDR3 DNA reads as TGTGCCAGCAGCTTAGGGGGAGTACAAGAGACCCAGTACTTC. Translation: CASSLGGVQETQYF.